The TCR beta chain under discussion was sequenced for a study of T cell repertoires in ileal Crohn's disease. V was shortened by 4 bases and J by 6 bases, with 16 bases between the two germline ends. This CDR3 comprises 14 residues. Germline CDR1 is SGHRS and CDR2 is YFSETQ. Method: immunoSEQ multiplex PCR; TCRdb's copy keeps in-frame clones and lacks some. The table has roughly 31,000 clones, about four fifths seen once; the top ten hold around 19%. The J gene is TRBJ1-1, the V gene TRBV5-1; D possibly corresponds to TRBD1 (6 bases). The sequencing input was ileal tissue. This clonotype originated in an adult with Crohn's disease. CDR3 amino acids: CASSIIRGKAEAFF. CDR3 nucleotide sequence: TGCGCCAGCAGCATAATCAGGGGAAAGGCTGAAGCTTTCTTT.